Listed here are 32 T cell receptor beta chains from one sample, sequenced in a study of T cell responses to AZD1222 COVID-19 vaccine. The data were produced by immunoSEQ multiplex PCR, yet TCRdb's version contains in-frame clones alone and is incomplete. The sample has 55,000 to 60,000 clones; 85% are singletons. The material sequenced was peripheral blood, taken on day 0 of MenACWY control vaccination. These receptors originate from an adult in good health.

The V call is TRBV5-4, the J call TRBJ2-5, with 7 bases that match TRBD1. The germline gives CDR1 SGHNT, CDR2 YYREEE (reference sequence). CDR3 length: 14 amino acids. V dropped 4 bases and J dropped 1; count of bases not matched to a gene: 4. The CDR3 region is CASSDGTVQETQYF. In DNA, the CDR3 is TGTGCCAGCAGCGATGGGACAGTCCAAGAGACCCAGTACTTC.

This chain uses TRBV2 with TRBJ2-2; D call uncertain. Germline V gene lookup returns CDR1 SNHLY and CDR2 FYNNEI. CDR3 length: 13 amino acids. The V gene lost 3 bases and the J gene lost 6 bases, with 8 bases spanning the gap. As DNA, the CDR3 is TGTGCCAGCAGTGAGGTAGTGTCCGGGGAGCTGTTTTTT. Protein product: CASSEVVSGELFF.

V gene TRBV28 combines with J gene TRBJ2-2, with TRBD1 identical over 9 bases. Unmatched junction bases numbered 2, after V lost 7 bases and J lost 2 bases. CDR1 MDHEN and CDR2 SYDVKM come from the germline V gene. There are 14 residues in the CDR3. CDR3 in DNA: TGTGCCAGCAAGACAGGGGGTAACACCGGGGAGCTGTTTTTT. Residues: CASKTGGNTGELFF.

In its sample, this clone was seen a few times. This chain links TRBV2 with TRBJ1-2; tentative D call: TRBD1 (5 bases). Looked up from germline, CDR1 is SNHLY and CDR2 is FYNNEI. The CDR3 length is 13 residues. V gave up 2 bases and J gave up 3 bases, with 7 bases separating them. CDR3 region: CASSERGDYGYTF. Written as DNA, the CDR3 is TGTGCCAGCAGTGAACGGGGGGACTATGGCTACACCTTC.

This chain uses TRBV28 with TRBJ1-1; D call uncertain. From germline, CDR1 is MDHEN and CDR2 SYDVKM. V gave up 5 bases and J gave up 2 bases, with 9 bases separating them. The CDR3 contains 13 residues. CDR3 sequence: CASSPTLNTEAFF. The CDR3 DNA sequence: TGTGCCAGCAGTCCAACACTCAACACTGAAGCTTTCTTT.

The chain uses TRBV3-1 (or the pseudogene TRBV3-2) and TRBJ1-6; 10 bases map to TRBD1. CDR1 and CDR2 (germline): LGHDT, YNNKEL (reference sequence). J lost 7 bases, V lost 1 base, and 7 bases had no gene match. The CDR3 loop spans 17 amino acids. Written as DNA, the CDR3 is TGTGCCAGCAGCCAAGCTACACCGGGACAGGGGAATTCACCCCTCCACTTT. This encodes CASSQATPGQGNSPLHF.

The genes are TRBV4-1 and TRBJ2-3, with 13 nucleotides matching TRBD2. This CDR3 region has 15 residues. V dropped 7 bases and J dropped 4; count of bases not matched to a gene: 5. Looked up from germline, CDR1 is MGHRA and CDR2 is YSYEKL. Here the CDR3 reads CASMRTSGGADTQYF. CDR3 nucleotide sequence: TGCGCCAGCATGAGAACTAGCGGGGGGGCAGATACGCAGTATTTT.

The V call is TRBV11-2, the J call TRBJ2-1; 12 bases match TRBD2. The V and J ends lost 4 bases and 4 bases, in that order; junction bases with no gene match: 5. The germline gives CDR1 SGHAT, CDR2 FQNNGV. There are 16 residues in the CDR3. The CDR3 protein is CASSSTGLAGYNEQFF. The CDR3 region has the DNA TGTGCCAGCAGCTCAACCGGACTAGCGGGATACAATGAGCAGTTCTTC.

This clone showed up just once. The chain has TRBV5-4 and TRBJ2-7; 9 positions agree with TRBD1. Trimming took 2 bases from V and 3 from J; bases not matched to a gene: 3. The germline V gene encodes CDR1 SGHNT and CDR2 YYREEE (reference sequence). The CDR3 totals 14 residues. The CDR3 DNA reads TGTGCCAGCAGCTTCGGGACAGGGAACTACGAGCAGTACTTC. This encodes CASSFGTGNYEQYF.

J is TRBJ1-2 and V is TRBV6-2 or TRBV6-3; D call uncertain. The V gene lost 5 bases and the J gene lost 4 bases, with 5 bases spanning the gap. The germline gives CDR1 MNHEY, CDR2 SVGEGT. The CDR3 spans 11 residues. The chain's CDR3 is CASSGSYGYTF. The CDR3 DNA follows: TGTGCCAGCAGTGGGTCCTATGGCTACACCTTC.

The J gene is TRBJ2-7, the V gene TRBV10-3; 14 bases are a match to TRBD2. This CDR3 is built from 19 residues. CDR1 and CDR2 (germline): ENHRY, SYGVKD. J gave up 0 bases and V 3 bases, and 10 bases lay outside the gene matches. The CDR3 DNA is TGTGCCATCAGTGATAGTCAGGGACTAGCGGGAGTCCTCTCCTACGAGCAGTACTTC. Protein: CAISDSQGLAGVLSYEQYF.

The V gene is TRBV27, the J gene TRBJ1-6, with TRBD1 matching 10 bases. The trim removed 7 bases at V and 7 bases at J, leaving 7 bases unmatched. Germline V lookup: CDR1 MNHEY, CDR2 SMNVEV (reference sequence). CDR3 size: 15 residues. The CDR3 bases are TGTGCCAGCACCCTCGGGACAGGGGTCAATTCACCCCTCCACTTT. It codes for CASTLGTGVNSPLHF.

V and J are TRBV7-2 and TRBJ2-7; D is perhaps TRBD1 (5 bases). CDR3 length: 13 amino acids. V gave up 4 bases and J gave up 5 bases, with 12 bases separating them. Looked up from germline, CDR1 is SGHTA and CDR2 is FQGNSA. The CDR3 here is CASSSFRVNEQYF. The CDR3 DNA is TGTGCCAGCAGCTCTTTCAGGGTGAACGAGCAGTACTTC.

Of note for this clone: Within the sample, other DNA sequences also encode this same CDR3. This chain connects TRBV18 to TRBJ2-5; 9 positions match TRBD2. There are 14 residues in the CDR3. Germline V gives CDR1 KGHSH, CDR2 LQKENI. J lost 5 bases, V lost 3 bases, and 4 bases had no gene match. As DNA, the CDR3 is TGTGCCAGCTCACCGGGACTAGCAGGGGAGACCCAGTACTTC. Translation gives CASSPGLAGETQYF.

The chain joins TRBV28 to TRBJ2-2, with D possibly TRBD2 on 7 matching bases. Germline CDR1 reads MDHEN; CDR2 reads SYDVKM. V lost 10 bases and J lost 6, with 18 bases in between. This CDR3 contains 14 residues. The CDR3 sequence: CATQGGAYAGELFF. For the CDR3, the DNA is TGTGCCACACAAGGGGGGGCATACGCCGGGGAGCTGTTTTTT.

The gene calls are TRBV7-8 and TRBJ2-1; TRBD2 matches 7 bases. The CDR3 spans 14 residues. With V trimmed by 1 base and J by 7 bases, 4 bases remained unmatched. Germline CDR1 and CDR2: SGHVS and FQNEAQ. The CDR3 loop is CASSLGGGGNEQFF. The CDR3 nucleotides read TGTGCCAGCAGCTTAGGGGGGGGAGGTAATGAGCAGTTCTTC.

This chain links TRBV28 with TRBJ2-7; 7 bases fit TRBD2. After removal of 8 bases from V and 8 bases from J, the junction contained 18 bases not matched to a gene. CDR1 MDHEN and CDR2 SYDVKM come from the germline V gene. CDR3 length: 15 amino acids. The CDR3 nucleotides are TGTGCCAGCCGTGGGGGGGGGACGGTGTACGAGAAGCAGTACTTC. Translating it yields CASRGGGTVYEKQYF.

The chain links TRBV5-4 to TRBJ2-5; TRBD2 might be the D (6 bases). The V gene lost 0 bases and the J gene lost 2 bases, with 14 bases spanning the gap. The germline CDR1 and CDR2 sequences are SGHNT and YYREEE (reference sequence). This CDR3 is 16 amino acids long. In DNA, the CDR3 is TGTGCCAGCAGCTTGGCCTTCGGGGCGGGACAAGAGACCCAGTACTTC. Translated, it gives CASSLAFGAGQETQYF. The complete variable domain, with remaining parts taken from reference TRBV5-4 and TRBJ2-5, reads ETGVTQSPTHLIKTRGQQVTLRCSSQSGHNTVSWYQQALGQGPQFIFQYYREEENGRGNFPPRFSGLQFPNYSSELNVNALELDDSALYLCASSLAFGAGQETQYFGPGTRLLVL.

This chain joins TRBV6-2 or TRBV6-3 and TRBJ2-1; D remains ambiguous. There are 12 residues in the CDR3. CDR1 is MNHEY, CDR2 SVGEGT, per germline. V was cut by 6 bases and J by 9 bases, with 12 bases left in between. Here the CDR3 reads CASSPLRAEQFF. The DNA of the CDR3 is TGTGCCAGCAGCCCACTAAGAGCTGAGCAGTTCTTC.

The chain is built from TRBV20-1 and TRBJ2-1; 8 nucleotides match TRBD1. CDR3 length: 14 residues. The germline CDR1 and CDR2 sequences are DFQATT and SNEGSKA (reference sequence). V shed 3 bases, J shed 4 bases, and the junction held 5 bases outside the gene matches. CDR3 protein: CSASWDRKYNEQFF. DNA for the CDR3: TGCAGTGCTAGTTGGGACAGGAAGTACAATGAGCAGTTCTTC.

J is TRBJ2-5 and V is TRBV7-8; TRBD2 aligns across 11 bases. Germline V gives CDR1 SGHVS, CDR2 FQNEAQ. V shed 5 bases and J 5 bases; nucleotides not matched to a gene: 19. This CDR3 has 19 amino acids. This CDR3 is CASSPSAGTSGLVGETQYF. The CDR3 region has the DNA TGTGCCAGCAGCCCCAGCGCCGGGACTAGCGGCCTGGTGGGGGAGACCCAGTACTTC.

CDR3 loop: CASSSQDTQYF. CDR3 nucleotide sequence: TGTGCCAGCAGCTCCCAGGATACGCAGTATTTT. V is TRBV6-5 and J is TRBJ2-3; D not certain. With 6 bases removed from V and 6 bases from J, the gap between germline ends came to 7 bases. CDR1 is MNHEY and CDR2 is SVGAGI in the germline V gene. The CDR3 has 11 amino acids.

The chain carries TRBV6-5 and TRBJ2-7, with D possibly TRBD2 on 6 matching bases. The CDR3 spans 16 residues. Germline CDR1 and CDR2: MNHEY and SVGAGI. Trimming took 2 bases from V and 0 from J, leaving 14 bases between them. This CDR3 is CASSYMGGGISYEQYF. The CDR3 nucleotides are TGTGCCAGCAGTTACATGGGAGGCGGAATCTCCTACGAGCAGTACTTC.

CDR3 region: CASSLPSGRNQETQYF. Written as DNA, the CDR3 is TGTGCCAGCAGTTTACCGTCTGGCAGGAACCAAGAGACCCAGTACTTC. This sequence joins TRBV28 and TRBJ2-5; D remains unclear. This CDR3 spans 16 amino acids. Looked up from germline, CDR1 is MDHEN and CDR2 is SYDVKM. Trimming stripped 2 bases from V and 0 bases from J, with 13 bases between.

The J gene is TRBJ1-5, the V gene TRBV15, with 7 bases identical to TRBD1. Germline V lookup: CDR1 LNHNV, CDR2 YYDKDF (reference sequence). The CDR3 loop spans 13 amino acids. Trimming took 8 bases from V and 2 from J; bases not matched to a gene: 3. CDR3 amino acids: CATQGEGNQPQHF. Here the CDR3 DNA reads TGTGCCACCCAGGGGGAAGGCAATCAGCCCCAGCATTTT.

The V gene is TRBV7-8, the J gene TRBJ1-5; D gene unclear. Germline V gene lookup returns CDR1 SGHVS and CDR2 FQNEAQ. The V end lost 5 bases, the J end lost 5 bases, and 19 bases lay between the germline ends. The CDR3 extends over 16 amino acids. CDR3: CASSTTSGKQDQPQHF. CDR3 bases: TGTGCCAGCAGCACCACCTCCGGGAAGCAGGATCAGCCCCAGCATTTT.

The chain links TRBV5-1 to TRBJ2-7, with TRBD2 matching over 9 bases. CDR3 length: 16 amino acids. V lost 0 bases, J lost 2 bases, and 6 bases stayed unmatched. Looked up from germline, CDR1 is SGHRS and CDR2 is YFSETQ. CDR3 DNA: TGCGCCAGCAGCTTGGCCGGGGCTAGCGGGACCTACGAGCAGTACTTC. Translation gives CASSLAGASGTYEQYF. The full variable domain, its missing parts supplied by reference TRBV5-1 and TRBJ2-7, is KAGVTQTPRYLIKTRGQQVTLSCSPISGHRSVSWYQQTPGQGLQFLFEYFSETQRNKGNFPGRFSGRQFSNSRSEMNVSTLELGDSALYLCASSLAGASGTYEQYFGPGTRLTVT.

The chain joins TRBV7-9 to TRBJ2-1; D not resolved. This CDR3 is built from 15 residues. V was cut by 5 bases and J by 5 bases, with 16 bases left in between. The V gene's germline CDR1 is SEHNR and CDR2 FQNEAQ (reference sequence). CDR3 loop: CASSPVALGHNEQFF. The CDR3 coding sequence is TGTGCCAGCAGCCCAGTCGCCCTAGGCCACAATGAGCAGTTCTTC. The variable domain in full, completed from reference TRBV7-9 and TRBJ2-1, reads DTGVSQNPRHKITKRGQNVTFRCDPISEHNRLYWYRQTLGQGPEFLTYFQNEAQLEKSRLLSDRFSAERPKGSFSTLEIQRTEQGDSAMYLCASSPVALGHNEQFFGPGTRLTVL.

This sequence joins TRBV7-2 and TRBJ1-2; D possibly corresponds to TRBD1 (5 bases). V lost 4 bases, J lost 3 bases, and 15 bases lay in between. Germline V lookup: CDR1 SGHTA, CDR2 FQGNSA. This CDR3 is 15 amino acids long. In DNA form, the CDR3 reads TGTGCCAGCAGCTCCCGGGGCAGGGATGACTATGGCTACACCTTC. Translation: CASSSRGRDDYGYTF.

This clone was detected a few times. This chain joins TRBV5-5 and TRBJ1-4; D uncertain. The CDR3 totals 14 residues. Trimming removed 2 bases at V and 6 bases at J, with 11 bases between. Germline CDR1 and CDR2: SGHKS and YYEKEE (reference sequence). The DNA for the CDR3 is TGTGCCAGCAGCTTAGGCAGTCTGGATGAAAAACTGTTTTTT. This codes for CASSLGSLDEKLFF.

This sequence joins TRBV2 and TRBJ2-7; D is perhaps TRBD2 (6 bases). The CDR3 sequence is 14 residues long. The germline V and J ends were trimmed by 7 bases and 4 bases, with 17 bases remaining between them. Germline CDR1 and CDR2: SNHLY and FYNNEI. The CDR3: CASKWDTSLYEQYF. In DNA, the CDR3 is TGTGCCAGCAAGTGGGATACTAGCTTATACGAGCAGTACTTC.

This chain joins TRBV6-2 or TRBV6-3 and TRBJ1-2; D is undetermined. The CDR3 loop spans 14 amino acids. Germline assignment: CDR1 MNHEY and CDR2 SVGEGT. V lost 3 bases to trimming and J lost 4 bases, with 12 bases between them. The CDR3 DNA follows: TGTGCCAGCAGTTATGGTGGGCAGATCTATGGCTACACCTTC. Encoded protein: CASSYGGQIYGYTF.